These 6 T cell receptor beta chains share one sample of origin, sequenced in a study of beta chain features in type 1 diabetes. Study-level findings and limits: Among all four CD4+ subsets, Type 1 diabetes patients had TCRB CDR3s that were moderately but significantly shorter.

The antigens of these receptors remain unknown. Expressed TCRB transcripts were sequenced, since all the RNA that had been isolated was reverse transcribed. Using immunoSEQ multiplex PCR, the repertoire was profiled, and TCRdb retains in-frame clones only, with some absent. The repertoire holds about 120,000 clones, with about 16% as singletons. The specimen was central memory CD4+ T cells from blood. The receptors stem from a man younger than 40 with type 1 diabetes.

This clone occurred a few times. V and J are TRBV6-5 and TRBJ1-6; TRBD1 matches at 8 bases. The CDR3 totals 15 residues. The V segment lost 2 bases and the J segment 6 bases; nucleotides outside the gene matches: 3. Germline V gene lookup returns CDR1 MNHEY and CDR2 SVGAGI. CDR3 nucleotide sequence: TGTGCCAGCAGTTACAGGGACAGGCCTAATTCACCCCTCCACTTT. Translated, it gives CASSYRDRPNSPLHF.

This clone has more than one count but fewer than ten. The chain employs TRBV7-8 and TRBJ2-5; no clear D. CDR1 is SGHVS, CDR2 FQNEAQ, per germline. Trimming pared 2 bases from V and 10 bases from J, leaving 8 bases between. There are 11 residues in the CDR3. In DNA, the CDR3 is TGTGCCAGCAGCTTAATGGGGAACCAGTACTTC. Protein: CASSLMGNQYF.

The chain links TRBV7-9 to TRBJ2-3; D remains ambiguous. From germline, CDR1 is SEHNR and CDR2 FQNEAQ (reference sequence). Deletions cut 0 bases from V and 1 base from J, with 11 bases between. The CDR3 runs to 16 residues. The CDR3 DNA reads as TGTGCCAGCAGCTTAGCCGCCGCATCCGGCACAGATACGCAGTATTTT. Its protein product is CASSLAAASGTDTQYF.

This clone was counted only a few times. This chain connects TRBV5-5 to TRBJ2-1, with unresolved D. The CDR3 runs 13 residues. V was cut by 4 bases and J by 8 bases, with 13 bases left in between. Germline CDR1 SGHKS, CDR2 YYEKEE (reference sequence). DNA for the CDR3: TGTGCCAGCAGCCCCTGGGCAGAGTATGAGCAGTTCTTC. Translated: CASSPWAEYEQFF. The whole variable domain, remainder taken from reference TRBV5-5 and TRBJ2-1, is DAGVTQSPTHLIKTRGQQVTLRCSPISGHKSVSWYQQVLGQGPQFIFQYYEKEERGRGNFPDRFSARQFPNYSSELNVNALLLGDSALYLCASSPWAEYEQFFGPGTRLTVL.

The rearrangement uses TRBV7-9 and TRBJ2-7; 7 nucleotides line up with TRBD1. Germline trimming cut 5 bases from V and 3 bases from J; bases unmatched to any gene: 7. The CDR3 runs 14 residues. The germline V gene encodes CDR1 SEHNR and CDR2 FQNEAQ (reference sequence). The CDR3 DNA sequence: TGTGCCAGCAGCGTCGGGACAGAGTACTACGAGCAGTACTTC. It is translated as CASSVGTEYYEQYF.

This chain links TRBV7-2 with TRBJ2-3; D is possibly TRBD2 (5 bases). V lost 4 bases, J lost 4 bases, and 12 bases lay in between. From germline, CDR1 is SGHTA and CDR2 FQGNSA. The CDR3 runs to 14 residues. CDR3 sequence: CASSSGLMPDTQYF. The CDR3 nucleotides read TGTGCCAGCAGCTCTGGACTTATGCCAGATACGCAGTATTTT. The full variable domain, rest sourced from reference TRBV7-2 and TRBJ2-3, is GAGVSQSPSNKVTEKGKDVELRCDPISGHTALYWYRQSLGQGLEFLIYFQGNSAPDKSGLPSDRFSAERTGGSVSTLTIQRTQQEDSAVYLCASSSGLMPDTQYFGPGTRLTVL.